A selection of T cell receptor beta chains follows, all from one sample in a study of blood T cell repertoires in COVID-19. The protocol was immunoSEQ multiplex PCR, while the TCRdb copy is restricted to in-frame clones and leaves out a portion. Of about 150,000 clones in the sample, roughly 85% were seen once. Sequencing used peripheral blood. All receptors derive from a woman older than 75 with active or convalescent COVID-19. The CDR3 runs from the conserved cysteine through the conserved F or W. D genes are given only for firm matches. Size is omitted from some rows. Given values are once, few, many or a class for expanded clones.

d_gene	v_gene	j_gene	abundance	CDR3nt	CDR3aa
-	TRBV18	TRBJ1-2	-	TGTGCCAGCTCACCATTACAGGGAAACTATGGCTACACCTTC	CASSPLQGNYGYTF
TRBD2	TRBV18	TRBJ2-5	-	TGTGCCAGCTCACCACGCGTACTAGCGGGTCAAGAGACCCAGTACTTC	CASSPRVLAGQETQYF
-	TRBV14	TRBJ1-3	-	TGTGCCAGCAGCCCCCGCAGGGGTGGAAACACCATATATTTT	CASSPRRGGNTIYF
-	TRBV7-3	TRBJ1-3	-	TGTGCCAGCAGCTTAGGGAGCGCTGGAAACACCATATATTTT	CASSLGSAGNTIYF
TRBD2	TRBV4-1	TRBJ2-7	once	TGCGCCAGCAGCCAGGTGACGCTCGGGGGGAAAGTCTACGAGCAGTACTTC	CASSQVTLGGKVYEQYF
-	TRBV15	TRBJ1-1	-	TGTGCCACCAGCAGACAGACCAACAGGGTATGGACGGCGAACACTGAAGCTTTCTTT	CATSRQTNRVWTANTEAFF
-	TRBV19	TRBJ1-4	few	TGTGCCAGTAGTAAATATTCGGGAAGAGGAAATGAAAAACTGTTTTTT	CASSKYSGRGNEKLFF
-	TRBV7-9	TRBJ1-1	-	TGTGCCAGCAGCTTATCGGGTAAAAACACTGAAGCTTTCTTT	CASSLSGKNTEAFF
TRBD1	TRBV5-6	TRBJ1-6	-	TGTGCCAGCAGCTCCAGACAGGGGATGAATAATTCACCCCTCCACTTT	CASSSRQGMNNSPLHF
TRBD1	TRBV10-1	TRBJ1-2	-	TGCGCCAGCAGTAGGGACAGTAACTATGGCTACACCTTC	CASSRDSNYGYTF
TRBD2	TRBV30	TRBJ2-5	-	TGTGCCTGGAGTGCAAGCGGGGGCGAGACCCAGTACTTC	CAWSASGGETQYF
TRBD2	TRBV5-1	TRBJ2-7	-	TGCGCCAGCAGCCCGCACAAGGGTAGCGGGATCGCCAGCGGTTACGAGCAGTACTTC	CASSPHKGSGIASGYEQYF
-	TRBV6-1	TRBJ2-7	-	TGTGCCAGCAGTGAAGCGTGGGCAACCGAGCAGTACTTC	CASSEAWATEQYF
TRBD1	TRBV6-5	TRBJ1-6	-	TGTGCCAGCAGAGCGACAGGGCGGAATTCACCCCTCCACTTT	CASRATGRNSPLHF
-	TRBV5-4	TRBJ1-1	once	TGTGCCAGCACTAGGGACTCCTTGTCGGGCACTGAAGCTTTCTTT	CASTRDSLSGTEAFF
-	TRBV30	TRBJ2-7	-	TGTGCCTGGAGTAGTTGGACAGAGAATCGAGTGCAGTACTTC	CAWSSWTENRVQYF
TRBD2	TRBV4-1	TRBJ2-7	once	TGCGCCAGCAGCCAAGATTCCGCGGGAGGGACCTACGAGCAGTACTTC	CASSQDSAGGTYEQYF
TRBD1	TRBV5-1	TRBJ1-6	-	TGCGCCAGCAGCGACCGACAGGGGGCCGTTGATTCACCCCTCCACTTT	CASSDRQGAVDSPLHF
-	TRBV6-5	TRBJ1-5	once	TGTGCCACACAGGTCTCGGGGGGAGGGGGTCAGCCCCAGCATTTT	CATQVSGGGGQPQHF
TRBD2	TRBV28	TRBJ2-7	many	TGTGCCAGCAGGGAACCGGGACTAGCCTCCTACGAGCAGTACTTC	CASREPGLASYEQYF
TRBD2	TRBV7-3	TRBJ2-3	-	TGTGCCAGCACCGTCACTAGCGGGAGGGCCCGCACAGATACGCAGTATTTT	CASTVTSGRARTDTQYF
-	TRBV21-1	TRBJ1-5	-	TGTGCCAGCAGCAGATTAGACAGCGCCAGCCAGCCCCAGCATTTT	CASSRLDSASQPQHF
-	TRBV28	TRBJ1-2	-	TGTGCCAGCAGACCCGGGTCCTCTAACTATGGCTACACCTTC	CASRPGSSNYGYTF
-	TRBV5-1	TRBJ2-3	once	TGCGCCAGCAGCTTGACGGGAGCCTTCACAGATACGCAGTATTTT	CASSLTGAFTDTQYF
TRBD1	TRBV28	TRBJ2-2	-	TGTGCCAGCAGGCTTAGGACAGGGCTCCCGAACACCGGGGAGCTGTTTTTT	CASRLRTGLPNTGELFF
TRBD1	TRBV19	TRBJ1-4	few	TGTGCCAGTAGTCCGACAGGGGGCGATAATGAAAAACTGTTTTTT	CASSPTGGDNEKLFF
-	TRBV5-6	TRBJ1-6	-	TGTGCCAGCAGCTTGTCGGGGGCACCCCTCCACTTT	CASSLSGAPLHF
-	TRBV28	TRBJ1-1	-	TGTGCCAGCAGTCCCCGTGGCGGGGGTAACACTGAAGCTTTCTTT	CASSPRGGGNTEAFF
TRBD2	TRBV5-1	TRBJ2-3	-	TGCGCCAGCAGCTTGGTAGCGGGTAGCACAGATACGCAGTATTTT	CASSLVAGSTDTQYF
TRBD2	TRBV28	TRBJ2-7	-	TGTGCCAGCACGACTAGCGGGACATCCTACGAGCAGTACTTC	CASTTSGTSYEQYF
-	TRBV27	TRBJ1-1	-	TGTGCCAGCAGTTTTGGCTTTCAACAGGTGAACACTGAAGCTTTCTTT	CASSFGFQQVNTEAFF
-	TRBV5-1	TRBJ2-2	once	TGCGCCAGCAGTTTCCCTCCCGGGGAGCTGTTTTTT	CASSFPPGELFF
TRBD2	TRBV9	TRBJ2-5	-	TGTGCCTCGGGAGGGCCAGGGGAGACCCAGTACTTC	CASGGPGETQYF
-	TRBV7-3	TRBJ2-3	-	TGTGCCAGCAGCCCCTCCGGGCGGGGAAGCACAGATACGCAGTATTTT	CASSPSGRGSTDTQYF
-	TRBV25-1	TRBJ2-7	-	TGTGCCAGCAGTGAATTTGGGCAATACGAGCAGTACTTC	CASSEFGQYEQYF
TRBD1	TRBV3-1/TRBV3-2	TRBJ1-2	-	TGTGCCAGCAGCCAAAGAACCGGGACAGGGGCGAGCTATGGCTACACCTTC	CASSQRTGTGASYGYTF
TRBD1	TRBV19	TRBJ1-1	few	TGTGCCAGTAGTATATTTGAGGACAGGGACACTGAAGCTTTCTTT	CASSIFEDRDTEAFF
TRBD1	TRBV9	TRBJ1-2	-	TGTGCCAGCAGCGCCCCTGGGACAGGCTATGGCTACACCTTC	CASSAPGTGYGYTF
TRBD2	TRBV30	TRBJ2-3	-	TGTGCCTGGAGTGTATATCCAGCGGGAGTGGGTCCACTCACAGATACGCAGTATTTT	CAWSVYPAGVGPLTDTQYF
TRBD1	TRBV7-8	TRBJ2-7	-	TGTGCCAGCAGCCGTAAGAAGGATACAGGGGAGCGAAGCTCCTACGAGCAGTACTTC	CASSRKKDTGERSSYEQYF
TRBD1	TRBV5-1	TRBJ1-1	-	TGCGCCAGCAGCTTAGAAGGGACAGGGTCTGTGACGGCTTTCTTT	CASSLEGTGSVTAFF
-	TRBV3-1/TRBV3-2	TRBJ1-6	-	TGTGCCAGCAGCCCAGGGGCCGGGGAAATCGGCCTCCACTTT	CASSPGAGEIGLHF
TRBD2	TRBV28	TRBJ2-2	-	TGTGCCAGCAGGAGGGTCGGGACTACGAACACCGGGGAGCTGTTTTTT	CASRRVGTTNTGELFF
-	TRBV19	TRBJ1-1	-	TGTGCCAGTAGTATGAAAAGCGACCTGAACACTGAAGCTTTCTTT	CASSMKSDLNTEAFF
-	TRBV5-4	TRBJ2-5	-	TGTGCCAGCAGCTCAGTGATCCAAGAGACCCAGTACTTC	CASSSVIQETQYF
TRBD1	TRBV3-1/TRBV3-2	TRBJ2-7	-	TGTGCCAGCAGCCAAGATGGGTCAGGGGGCCCCTACGAGCAGTACTTC	CASSQDGSGGPYEQYF
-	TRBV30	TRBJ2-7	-	TGTGCCTGGACTCCACAGGTTGTCTCCTACGAGCAGTACTTC	CAWTPQVVSYEQYF